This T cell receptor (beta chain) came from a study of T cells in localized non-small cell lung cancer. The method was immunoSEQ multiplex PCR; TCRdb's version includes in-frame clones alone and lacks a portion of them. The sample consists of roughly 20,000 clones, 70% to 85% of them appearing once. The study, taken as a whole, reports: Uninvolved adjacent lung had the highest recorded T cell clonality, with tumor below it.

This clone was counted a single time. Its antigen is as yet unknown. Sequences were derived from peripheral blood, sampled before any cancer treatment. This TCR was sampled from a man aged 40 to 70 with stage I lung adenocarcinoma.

CDR3 in amino acids: CASSLAGGFEQYF. The CDR3 bases are TGCGCCAGCAGCTTGGCCGGGGGTTTCGAGCAGTACTTC. The gene calls are TRBV5-1 and TRBJ2-7, with a tentative D call TRBD2 (6 bases). From germline, CDR1 is SGHRS and CDR2 YFSETQ. CDR3 length equals 13 residues. V dropped 0 bases and J dropped 6 bases, with 10 bases sitting between them.